The 5 T cell receptor beta chains listed next were all sequenced from one sample in a study of cytomegalovirus exposure and HLA in healthy donors. PCR employed 60 Vbeta and 13 Jbeta primers. Clones were read by immunoSEQ multiplex PCR, and TCRdb kept only the in-frame ones, dropping some. The sample comprises approximately 150,000 clones, just under 80% of which are singletons, and roughly 1.3% rests with the top ten. Sample: PBMCs. The receptors were sampled from a man aged 25 to 45 in good health and CMV-seronegative.

The chain joins TRBV5-4 to TRBJ2-7; 7 positions agree with TRBD2. CDR1 is SGHNT and CDR2 is YYREEE in the germline V gene (reference sequence). This CDR3 contains 15 residues. Germline trimming cut 4 bases from V and 2 bases from J; bases unmatched to any gene: 9. The CDR3 bases are TGTGCCAGCAGCCGGGGAGGGGACTACACCTACGAGCAGTACTTC. This codes for CASSRGGDYTYEQYF.

This clone was observed a handful of times. This rearrangement joins TRBV5-4 to TRBJ2-7; D not resolved. This CDR3 spans 14 amino acids. The germline CDR1 and CDR2 sequences are SGHNT and YYREEE (reference sequence). The V end was cut by 0 bases, the J end by 0 bases, with 7 bases between. The CDR3 DNA reads TGTGCCAGCAGCTTGGGCCGGAGCTCCTACGAGCAGTACTTC. This sequence encodes CASSLGRSSYEQYF.

The rearrangement joins TRBV9 to TRBJ2-7, with 9 bases that match TRBD2. The germline V gene encodes CDR1 SGDLS and CDR2 YYNGEE. The J segment lost 4 bases and the V segment lost 4 bases, leaving 15 bases of the junction unmatched. CDR3 size: 17 residues. The CDR3 DNA reads as TGTGCCAGCAGCCCAAGAGCGGGAGGAACGAATCTTTACGAGCAGTACTTC. Protein: CASSPRAGGTNLYEQYF.

This clone occurred a few times. V gene TRBV28 combines with J gene TRBJ1-5, with D unclear. The V end was cut by 8 bases, the J end by 3 bases, with 14 bases between. This CDR3 has 14 amino acids. Germline V gene lookup returns CDR1 MDHEN and CDR2 SYDVKM. CDR3 bases: TGTGCCAGCCAGGAGGGCAGACTCAATCAGCCCCAGCATTTT. Translated, it gives CASQEGRLNQPQHF.

The rearrangement links TRBV11-2 to TRBJ2-7; D possibly corresponds to TRBD2 (6 bases). Trimming shortened V by 5 bases and J by 0 bases, and 14 bases separated the two germline ends. CDR3 length: 15 amino acids. CDR1 is SGHAT, CDR2 FQNNGV, per germline. The CDR3 DNA follows: TGTGCCAGCAGCCCCGGCGGGGCCGCCTCCTACGAGCAGTACTTC. It yields the protein CASSPGGAASYEQYF.